Shown below are 28 T cell receptor beta chains from a single sample sequenced in a study of blood T cells in healthy people across ages. For the second PCR, which ran for about 7 to 11 cycles, a sample-barcoded 5' primer and a J-beta primer mix were used. TCRdb recomputed calls from the 5' RACE reads with MiXCR, one row per CDR3 protein. The sample has some 640,000 distinct CDR3 sequences, approximately 50% seen once. The sequenced sample consisted of blood. These receptors all come from an older woman in good health.

The chain employs TRBV7-3 and TRBJ2-2; D not certain. Trimming removed 5 bases from V and 0 bases from J, with 10 bases in between. The CDR3 is 15 residues long. Germline loops: CDR1 SGHTA, CDR2 FQGTGA. The CDR3: CASSIGRANTGELFF. The CDR3, as DNA: TGTGCCAGCAGCATCGGACGGGCGAACACCGGGGAGCTGTTTTTT.

The chain links TRBV20-1 to TRBJ2-1; D is possibly TRBD1 or TRBD2 (5 bases each). The CDR3 sequence is 12 residues long. Germline-derived CDR1 and CDR2 are DFQATT and SNEGSKA (reference sequence). With 1 base removed from V and 7 bases from J, the gap between germline ends came to 8 bases. In DNA, the CDR3 is TGCAGTGCTAGAGCTGGGGGTAATGAGCAGTTCTTC. This sequence encodes CSARAGGNEQFF.

Worth noting for this clonotype: One end of the junction varies from germline; a read error may be responsible. This rearrangement joins TRBV24-1 to TRBJ2-4; no clear D. There are 10 residues in the CDR3. Germline V lookup: CDR1 KGHDR, CDR2 SFDVKD. CDR3 nucleotides: TGTGCCACCAGTGATTTGCGGCACCACTTC. Its protein product is CATSDLRHHF.

This clonotype was seen a few times. V is TRBV4-3 and J is TRBJ1-5, with D perhaps TRBD1 (6 bases). Trimming cost V 4 bases and J 3 bases, with 13 bases left between them. The germline V gene has CDR1 LGHNA and CDR2 YSLEER. CDR3 length equals 15 residues. The CDR3 region is CASSPGRGANQPQHF. The CDR3 DNA follows: TGCGCCAGCAGCCCGGGAAGGGGGGCCAATCAGCCCCAGCATTTT.

This clonotype was seen only a few times. This sequence joins TRBV6-2 or TRBV6-3 and TRBJ2-1, with 11 bases identical to TRBD2. The CDR3 has 13 residues. CDR1 is MNHEY, CDR2 SVGEGT, per germline. V dropped 7 bases and J dropped 5; count of bases not matched to a gene: 1. The CDR3 nucleotides are TGTGCCAGCAAGGGACTAGCGGACAATGAGCAGTTCTTC. This codes for CASKGLADNEQFF.

This clonotype has only a few counts. V is TRBV7-9 and J is TRBJ2-3, with 9 nucleotides matching TRBD2. The V and J ends lost 0 bases and 2 bases, in that order; junction bases with no gene match: 6. CDR3 length: 17 amino acids. Germline V gives CDR1 SEHNR, CDR2 FQNEAQ (reference sequence). CDR3 loop: CASSLAPAGGNTDTQYF. CDR3 DNA: TGTGCCAGCAGCTTAGCGCCAGCGGGAGGCAACACAGATACGCAGTATTTT.

The chain uses TRBV6-6 and TRBJ1-2, with 8 bases matching TRBD1. Germline V gene sequence: CDR1 MNHNY, CDR2 SVGAGI (reference sequence). This CDR3 region has 14 residues. V gave up 7 bases and J gave up 3 bases; unmatched junction bases: 7. The CDR3 loop is CASTKGQEDYGYTF. The CDR3 DNA sequence: TGTGCCAGCACTAAGGGACAGGAAGACTATGGCTACACCTTC.

In its sample, this clonotype was seen a few times. The chain carries TRBV9 and TRBJ2-7; 11 positions agree with TRBD1. The CDR3 is made up of 14 amino acids. Trimming removed 4 bases from V and 5 bases from J; junction bases left unmatched: 5. CDR1 is SGDLS and CDR2 is YYNGEE in the germline V gene. DNA of the CDR3: TGTGCCAGCAGCTCCTGGACAGGGGGCGACGAGCAGTACTTC. Translated: CASSSWTGGDEQYF.

V gene TRBV12-3 or TRBV12-4 combines with J gene TRBJ1-6, with 8 bases aligning to TRBD1. The CDR3 has 16 amino acids. V was pared by 3 bases and J by 11 bases, with 12 bases of the junction left unmatched. CDR3 in amino acids: CASSFGPDRAIAPLHF. The CDR3 DNA is TGTGCCAGCAGTTTCGGCCCGGACAGGGCCATAGCACCCCTCCACTTT.

This clonotype was picked up a small number of times. This chain connects TRBV12-3 or TRBV12-4 to TRBJ2-7; D might be TRBD1 (6 bases). The DNA matches TRBJ2-4 better at its end, which makes the J call doubtful. The CDR3 consists of 15 residues. CDR3 residues: CASSPGPSGGNIQYF. In DNA, the CDR3 is TGTGCCAGCAGCCCAGGTCCAAGTGGGGGCAACATTCAGTACTTC.

The chain recombines TRBV7-3 with TRBJ2-3; TRBD2 might be the D (6 bases). The CDR3 extends over 12 amino acids. Germline CDR1 SGHTA, CDR2 FQGTGA. V lost 8 bases and J 4 bases, leaving 10 bases between the germline ends. DNA of the CDR3: TGTGCCAGCGCTCGGGGGTCAGATACGCAGTATTTT. This sequence encodes CASARGSDTQYF. The variable domain in full, with the rest retrieved from reference TRBV7-3 and TRBJ2-3, is GAGVSQTPSNKVTEKGKYVELRCDPISGHTALYWYRQSLGQGPEFLIYFQGTGAADDSGLPNDRFFAVRPEGSVSTLKIQRTERGDSAVYLCASARGSDTQYFGPGTRLTVL.

The sample holds a few counts of this clonotype. V is TRBV10-3 and J is TRBJ2-2; D is undetermined. Per germline, CDR1 ENHRY and CDR2 SYGVKD. V was trimmed by 4 bases and J by 7 bases, leaving 10 bases between them. This CDR3 contains 13 residues. The CDR3 loop reads CAISGSQIGELFF. The DNA for the CDR3 is TGTGCCATCAGTGGGAGCCAAATCGGGGAGCTGTTTTTT.

The chain is built from TRBV4-2 and TRBJ1-4; D possibly corresponds to TRBD1 (6 bases). Germline assignment: CDR1 LGHNA and CDR2 YNFKEQ. Deletions cut 1 base from V and 4 bases from J, with 13 bases between. The CDR3 runs to 16 residues. CDR3 DNA: TGTGCCAGCAGCCAAGTTACAGGGATGTTTAATGAAAAACTGTTTTTT. Translation: CASSQVTGMFNEKLFF.

This clonotype has only a few counts. This CDR3 reads CSAGDGSTDTQYF. DNA of the CDR3: TGCAGTGCTGGGGACGGGAGCACAGATACGCAGTATTTT. The chain is built from TRBV20-1 and TRBJ2-3, with D perhaps TRBD1 or TRBD2 (5 bases each). There are 13 residues in the CDR3. Between the trimmed V and J ends, which lost 5 bases and 0 bases, there was a span of 9 bases. Germline V gene lookup returns CDR1 DFQATT and CDR2 SNEGSKA (reference sequence).

CDR3 in DNA: TGCAGTGGATCCCAAAGCTCCTACGAGCAGTACTTC. It is translated as CSGSQSSYEQYF. The rearrangement joins TRBV20-1 to TRBJ2-7; D is ambiguous. This CDR3 has 12 amino acids. Deletions cut 7 bases from V and 0 bases from J, with 10 bases between. Germline CDR1 reads DFQATT; CDR2 reads SNEGSKA (reference sequence).

The chain couples TRBV7-2 to TRBJ2-5; 14 positions agree with TRBD2. This CDR3 spans 16 amino acids. V was clipped by 3 bases and J by 3 bases; unmatched bases: 3. CDR1 and CDR2 from the germline V gene are SGHTA and FQGNSA. DNA for the CDR3: TGTGCCAGCAGCTTGCGACTAGCGGGAGGGAAAGAGACCCAGTACTTC. Encoded protein: CASSLRLAGGKETQYF.

CDR3 DNA sequence: TGTGCCAGCAGTTCCTGGGGGCGGGGGGCAGGAAACACTGAAGCTTTCTTT. Translation: CASSSWGRGAGNTEAFF. The chain links TRBV27 to TRBJ1-1; a weak D match, TRBD1 (6 bases). Trimming removed 4 bases at V and 2 bases at J, with 20 bases between. Germline V gene data show CDR1 as MNHEY and CDR2 as SMNVEV (reference sequence). The CDR3 has 17 amino acids.

The J gene is TRBJ1-2, the V gene TRBV2, with D possibly matching TRBD1 (6 bases). The germline gives CDR1 SNHLY, CDR2 FYNNEI. CDR3 length: 13 residues. The germline V and J ends were trimmed by 5 bases and 4 bases, with 11 bases remaining between them. In nucleotides, the CDR3 is TGTGCCAGCAGTCCGCCGGACAGCTATGGCTACACCTTC. It codes for CASSPPDSYGYTF.

The chain links TRBV29-1 to TRBJ1-2, with TRBD1 matching 7 bases. The germline CDR1 and CDR2 sequences are SQVTM and ANQGSEA. Trimming cost V 7 bases and J 2 bases; bases outside gene matches: 4. The CDR3 has 12 amino acids. CDR3 sequence: CSASDRNYGYTF. The CDR3 nucleotides are TGCAGCGCATCGGACAGGAACTATGGCTACACCTTC.

V is TRBV7-3 and J is TRBJ1-1; D possibly corresponds to TRBD1 (5 bases). Germline V gene sequence: CDR1 SGHTA, CDR2 FQGTGA. V dropped 3 bases and J dropped 7 bases, with 12 bases sitting between them. The CDR3 has 13 residues. CDR3: CASSFKGEDEAFF. CDR3 nucleotide sequence: TGTGCCAGCAGCTTCAAAGGGGAGGATGAAGCTTTCTTT.

This clonotype was detected a few times. The rearrangement joins TRBV27 to TRBJ1-2; possibly TRBD1 for D (5 bases). In germline, CDR1 is MNHEY, CDR2 SMNVEV (reference sequence). V lost 2 bases and J 0 bases, leaving 7 bases between the germline ends. This CDR3 is built from 14 residues. CDR3 in amino acids: CASSLQGANYGYTF. In DNA, the CDR3 is TGTGCCAGCAGTTTACAGGGAGCTAACTATGGCTACACCTTC.

The rearrangement links TRBV9 to TRBJ1-1; D may be TRBD1 (6 bases). With 4 bases removed from V and 4 bases from J, the gap between germline ends came to 23 bases. The CDR3 totals 17 residues. In germline, CDR1 is SGDLS, CDR2 YYNGEE. CDR3 in amino acids: CASSTRDMFMEGTEAFF. In DNA form, the CDR3 reads TGTGCCAGCAGCACCCGGGACATGTTCATGGAGGGCACTGAAGCTTTCTTT.

To note about this clonotype: Given a much more abundant clone one base away, this may be a read error. The gene calls are TRBV7-3 and TRBJ1-4; D call uncertain. Germline CDR1 is SGHTA and CDR2 is FQGTGA. V lost 5 bases, J lost 8 bases, and 15 bases lay in between. CDR3 length: 14 residues. The CDR3 DNA reads as TGTGCCAGCAGCCAAGGACGGGGAGACGAAAAACTGTTTTTT. Protein sequence: CASSQGRGDEKLFF.

V gene TRBV7-2 combines with J gene TRBJ1-1; D is uncertain. Looked up from germline, CDR1 is SGHTA and CDR2 is FQGNSA. The CDR3 sequence is 14 residues long. V was clipped by 2 bases and J by 1 base, with 8 bases between them. The CDR3 bases are TGTGCCAGCAGCTTATACATGGAGAACACTGAAGCTTTCTTT. Translating it yields CASSLYMENTEAFF.

Comments on this clonotype: At one end the junction does not follow the germline gene, possibly because of a read error. The V call is TRBV6-6, the J call TRBJ2-7; 10 bases are a match to TRBD2. The CDR3 spans 17 residues. CDR1 and CDR2 from the germline V gene are MNHNY and SVGAGI (reference sequence). The CDR3 spells CASRDQRLAGVSHEQYF. CDR3 DNA: TGTGCCAGCAGGGATCAGCGGCTAGCGGGAGTCTCCCACGAGCAGTACTTC.

This clonotype was seen more than once but under ten times. The chain combines TRBV12-3 or TRBV12-4 with TRBJ1-6, with a weak D call TRBD1 (6 bases). The germline V and J ends were trimmed by 6 bases and 5 bases, with 14 bases remaining between them. CDR3 size: 15 residues. CDR3 protein: CASRSYRENNSPLHF. CDR3 in DNA: TGTGCCAGCAGATCATACAGGGAAAATAATTCACCCCTCCACTTT.

This clonotype was detected many times. The rearrangement uses TRBV7-2 and TRBJ2-3; D not certain. The CDR3 is made up of 12 amino acids. Germline values: CDR1 SGHTA, CDR2 FQGNSA. The V end lost 2 bases, the J end lost 4 bases, and 4 bases lay between the germline ends. The CDR3 spells CASSLWADTQYF. The CDR3 coding sequence is TGTGCCAGCAGCTTATGGGCAGATACGCAGTATTTT.

The chain is built from TRBV27 and TRBJ2-1, with 10 nucleotides matching TRBD2. This CDR3 comprises 16 residues. Germline trimming cut 5 bases from V and 4 bases from J; bases unmatched to any gene: 8. The germline CDR1 and CDR2 sequences are MNHEY and SMNVEV (reference sequence). CDR3 sequence (DNA): TGTGCCAGCAGTCCAGAGCTAGCGGGAGCTTACAATGAGCAGTTCTTC. As protein: CASSPELAGAYNEQFF.